A selection of T cell receptor beta chains follows, all from one sample in a study of T-cell reconstitution after alpha-beta-depleted transplantation in children. TCRdb passed the PCR reads through MiXCR, listing each CDR3 protein once. The data show some 50,000 distinct CDR3 sequences, around 9% seen once. Here the sequenced sample was PBMCs, mostly from graft donor cells, taken 60 days after TCRalphabeta/CD19-depleted stem cell transplant. The receptors were gathered from a male patient aged 2-10 years who had a stem cell transplant for chronic granulomatous disease, so the T cells may come from the graft donor. The CDR3 runs from the conserved cysteine through the conserved F or W. Fields, in order: J gene, CDR3 length, V gene, clone size, D gene, CDR3 protein, CDR3 DNA. D genes are given only for firm matches. Clone size is given for some rows only: seen once, a few or many times, or a class if the clone is expanded.

>TRBJ2-1|13|TRBV6-5|many|.
CASSYSNVNEQFF
TGTGCCAGCAGTTACTCGAATGTAAATGAGCAGTTCTTC
>TRBJ1-1|15|TRBV20-1|many|.
CSARARSTGNTEAFF
TGCAGTGCTAGAGCCAGATCAACAGGGAACACTGAAGCTTTCTTT
>TRBJ2-3|18|TRBV10-1|.|TRBD2
CASYLTSGVPYITDTQYF
TGCGCCAGCTATCTGACTAGCGGGGTCCCTTATATCACAGATACGCAGTATTTT
>TRBJ2-1|17|TRBV9|.|TRBD2
CASSVGIAGLFYNEQFF
TGTGCCAGCAGCGTGGGGATAGCGGGACTTTTCTACAATGAGCAGTTCTTC
>TRBJ2-5|14|TRBV20-1|many|TRBD1
CSAPTGRGLWTQYF
TGCAGTGCACCGACAGGGCGCGGTCTTTGGACCCAGTACTTC
>TRBJ2-1|14|TRBV5-6|many|.
CASSSRVRGNEQFF
TGTGCCAGCAGCTCTCGGGTTCGGGGGAATGAGCAGTTCTTC
>TRBJ2-2|14|TRBV7-2|many|.
CASRSNEYPGELFF
TGTGCCAGCCGTTCCAACGAGTACCCCGGGGAGCTGTTTTTT
>TRBJ2-1|17|TRBV12-3/TRBV12-4|many|.
CASSPPQWLAWNNEQFF
TGTGCCAGCAGCCCCCCCCAATGGTTAGCGTGGAACAATGAGCAGTTCTTC
>TRBJ2-1|13|TRBV6-2/TRBV6-3|few|TRBD1
CASSLRTGHEQFF
TGTGCCAGCAGTCTCAGGACAGGGCATGAGCAGTTCTTC
>TRBJ2-7|16|TRBV14|many|TRBD2
CASSQVVQAGYYEQYF
TGTGCCAGCAGCCAAGTCGTGCAAGCGGGATACTACGAGCAGTACTTC
>TRBJ2-4|13|TRBV18|many|.
CASSRGAKNIQYF
TGTGCCAGCTCACGGGGAGCCAAAAACATTCAGTACTTC
>TRBJ2-4|15|TRBV11-2|many|.
CASSLLLGSQNIQYF
TGTGCCAGCAGCTTACTACTCGGGAGCCAAAACATTCAGTACTTC